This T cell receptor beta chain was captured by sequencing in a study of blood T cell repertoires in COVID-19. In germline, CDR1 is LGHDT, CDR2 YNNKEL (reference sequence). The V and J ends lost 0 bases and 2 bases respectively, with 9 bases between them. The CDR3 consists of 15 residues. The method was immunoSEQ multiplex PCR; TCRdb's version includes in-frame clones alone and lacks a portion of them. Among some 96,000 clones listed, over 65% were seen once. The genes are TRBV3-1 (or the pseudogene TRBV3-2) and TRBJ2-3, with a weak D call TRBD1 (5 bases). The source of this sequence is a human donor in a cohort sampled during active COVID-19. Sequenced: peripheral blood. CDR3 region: CASSQDGAYTDTQYF. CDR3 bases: TGTGCCAGCAGCCAAGATGGGGCTTACACAGATACGCAGTATTTT.